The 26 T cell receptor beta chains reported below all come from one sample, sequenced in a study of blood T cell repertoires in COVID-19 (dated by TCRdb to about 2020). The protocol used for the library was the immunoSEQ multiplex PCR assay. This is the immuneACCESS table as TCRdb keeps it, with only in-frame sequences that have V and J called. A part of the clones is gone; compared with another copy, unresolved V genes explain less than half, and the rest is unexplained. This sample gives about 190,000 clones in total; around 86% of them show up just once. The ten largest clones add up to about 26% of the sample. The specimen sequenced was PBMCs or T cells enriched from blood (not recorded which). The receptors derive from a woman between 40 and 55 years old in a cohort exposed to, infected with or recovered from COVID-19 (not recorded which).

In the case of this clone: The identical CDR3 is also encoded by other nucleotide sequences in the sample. This CDR3 reads CASSLGGGTEAFF. CDR3 in DNA: TGTGCCAGCAGTTTAGGTGGAGGCACTGAAGCTTTCTTT. The chain recombines TRBV12-3 or TRBV12-4 with TRBJ1-1; D unresolved. This CDR3 spans 13 amino acids. Trimming shortened V by 1 base and J by 4 bases, and 7 bases separated the two germline ends.

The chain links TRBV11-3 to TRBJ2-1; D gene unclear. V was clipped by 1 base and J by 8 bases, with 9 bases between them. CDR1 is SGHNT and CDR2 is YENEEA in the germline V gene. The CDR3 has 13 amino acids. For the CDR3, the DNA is TGTGCCAGCAGCTTAGGAACAGCAGATGAGCAGTTCTTC. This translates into CASSLGTADEQFF.

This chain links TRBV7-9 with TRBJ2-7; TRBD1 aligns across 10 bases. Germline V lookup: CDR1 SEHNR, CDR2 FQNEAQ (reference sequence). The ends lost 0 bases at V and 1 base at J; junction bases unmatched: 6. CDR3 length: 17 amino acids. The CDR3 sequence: CASSLAWGGQGSYEQYF. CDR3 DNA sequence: TGTGCCAGCAGCTTAGCCTGGGGGGGACAGGGGTCCTACGAGCAGTACTTC.

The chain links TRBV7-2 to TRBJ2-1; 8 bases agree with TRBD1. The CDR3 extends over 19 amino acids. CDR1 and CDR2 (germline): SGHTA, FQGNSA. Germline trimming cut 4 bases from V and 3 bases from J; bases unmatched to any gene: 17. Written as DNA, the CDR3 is TGTGCCAGCAGCTCCCCTGGAGAGGGCACAGGGGGAAACTACAATGAGCAGTTCTTC. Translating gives CASSSPGEGTGGNYNEQFF.

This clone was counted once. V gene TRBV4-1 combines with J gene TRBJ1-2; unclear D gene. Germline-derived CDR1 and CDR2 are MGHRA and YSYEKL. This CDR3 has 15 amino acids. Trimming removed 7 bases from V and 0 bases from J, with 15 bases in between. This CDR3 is CASTYLVSTNYGYTF. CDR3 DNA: TGCGCCAGCACCTATCTAGTCTCAACTAACTATGGCTACACCTTC.

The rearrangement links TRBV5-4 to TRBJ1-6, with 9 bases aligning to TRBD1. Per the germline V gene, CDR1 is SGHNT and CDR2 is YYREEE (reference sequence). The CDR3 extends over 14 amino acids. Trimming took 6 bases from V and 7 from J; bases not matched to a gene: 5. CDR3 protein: CASTRTGVNSPLHF. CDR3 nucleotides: TGTGCCAGCACCAGGACAGGGGTGAATTCACCCCTCCACTTT.

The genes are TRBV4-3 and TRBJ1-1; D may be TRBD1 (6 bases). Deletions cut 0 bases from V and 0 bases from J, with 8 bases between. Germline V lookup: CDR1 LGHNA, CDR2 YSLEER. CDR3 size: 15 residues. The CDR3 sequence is CASSQEPGVNTEAFF. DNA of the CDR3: TGCGCCAGCAGCCAAGAGCCAGGGGTGAACACTGAAGCTTTCTTT.

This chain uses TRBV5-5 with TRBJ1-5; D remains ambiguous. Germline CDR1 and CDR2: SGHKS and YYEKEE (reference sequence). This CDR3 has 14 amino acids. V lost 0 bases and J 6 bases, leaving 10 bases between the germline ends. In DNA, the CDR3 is TGTGCCAGCAGCTTGGCGGCGGCGTCTCAGCCCCAGCATTTT. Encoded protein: CASSLAAASQPQHF.

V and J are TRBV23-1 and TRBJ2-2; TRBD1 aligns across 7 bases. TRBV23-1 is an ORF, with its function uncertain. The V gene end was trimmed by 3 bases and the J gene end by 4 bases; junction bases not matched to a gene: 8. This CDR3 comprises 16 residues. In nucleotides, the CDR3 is TGCGCCAGCAGTCATCCCGGGACAGCCTTCACCGGGGAGCTGTTTTTT. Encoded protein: CASSHPGTAFTGELFF.

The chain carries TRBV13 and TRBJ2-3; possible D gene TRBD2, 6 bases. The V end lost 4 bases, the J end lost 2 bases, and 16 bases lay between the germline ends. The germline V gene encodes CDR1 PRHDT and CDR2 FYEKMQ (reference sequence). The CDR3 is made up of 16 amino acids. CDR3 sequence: CASSSNIAEDTDTQYF. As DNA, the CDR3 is TGTGCCAGCAGCTCAAATATAGCGGAGGACACAGATACGCAGTATTTT.

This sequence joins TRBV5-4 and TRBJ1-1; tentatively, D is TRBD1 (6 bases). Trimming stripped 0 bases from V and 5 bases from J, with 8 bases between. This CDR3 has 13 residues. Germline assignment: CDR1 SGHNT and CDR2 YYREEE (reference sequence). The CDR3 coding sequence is TGTGCCAGCAGCTTGGAGGGGGTGACTGAAGCTTTCTTT. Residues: CASSLEGVTEAFF.

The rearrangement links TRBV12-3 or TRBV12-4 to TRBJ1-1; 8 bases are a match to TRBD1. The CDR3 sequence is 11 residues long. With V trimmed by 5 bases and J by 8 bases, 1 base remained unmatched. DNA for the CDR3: TGTGCCAGCAGTCGGACAGGGGAAGCTTTCTTT. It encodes CASSRTGEAFF.

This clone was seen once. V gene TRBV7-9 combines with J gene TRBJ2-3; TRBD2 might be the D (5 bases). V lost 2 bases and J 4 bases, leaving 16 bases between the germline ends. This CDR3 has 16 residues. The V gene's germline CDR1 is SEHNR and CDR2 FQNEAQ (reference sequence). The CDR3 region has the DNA TGTGCCAGCAGCTTATTTGTGGGAGTCGTAGCAGATACGCAGTATTTT. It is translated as CASSLFVGVVADTQYF.

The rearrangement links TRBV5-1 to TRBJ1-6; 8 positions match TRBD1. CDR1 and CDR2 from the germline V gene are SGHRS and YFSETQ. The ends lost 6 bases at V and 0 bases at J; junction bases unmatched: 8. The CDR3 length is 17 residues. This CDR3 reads CASTWGDRSSYNSPLHF. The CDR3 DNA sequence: TGCGCCAGCACCTGGGGGGACAGGAGCTCCTATAATTCACCCCTCCACTTT.

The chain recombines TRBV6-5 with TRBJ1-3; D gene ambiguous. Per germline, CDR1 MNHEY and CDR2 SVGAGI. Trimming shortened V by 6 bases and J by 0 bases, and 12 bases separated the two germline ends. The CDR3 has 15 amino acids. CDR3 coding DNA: TGTGCCAGCAGGAACGACATGAGCTCTGGAAACACCATATATTTT. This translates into CASRNDMSSGNTIYF.

The CDR3 sequence is CASSLEGTGKNIQYF. Here the CDR3 DNA reads TGTGCCAGCAGCTTAGAAGGGACAGGGAAAAACATTCAGTACTTC. The chain recombines TRBV7-9 with TRBJ2-4; TRBD1 matches at 9 bases. This CDR3 has 15 residues. The germline gives CDR1 SEHNR, CDR2 FQNEAQ (reference sequence). After removal of 1 base from V and 4 bases from J, the junction contained 2 bases not matched to a gene.

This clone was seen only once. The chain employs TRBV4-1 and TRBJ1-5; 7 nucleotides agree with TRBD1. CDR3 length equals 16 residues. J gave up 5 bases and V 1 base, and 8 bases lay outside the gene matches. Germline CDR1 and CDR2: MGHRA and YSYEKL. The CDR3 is CASSQVPGRGDQPQHF. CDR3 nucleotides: TGCGCCAGCAGCCAAGTCCCGGGCAGGGGGGATCAGCCCCAGCATTTT.

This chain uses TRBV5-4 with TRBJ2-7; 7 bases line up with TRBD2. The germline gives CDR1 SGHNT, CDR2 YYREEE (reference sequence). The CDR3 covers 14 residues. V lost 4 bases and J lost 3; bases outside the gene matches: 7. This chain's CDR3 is CASSPSAGNYEQYF. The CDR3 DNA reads TGTGCCAGCAGCCCCTCAGCGGGAAACTACGAGCAGTACTTC.

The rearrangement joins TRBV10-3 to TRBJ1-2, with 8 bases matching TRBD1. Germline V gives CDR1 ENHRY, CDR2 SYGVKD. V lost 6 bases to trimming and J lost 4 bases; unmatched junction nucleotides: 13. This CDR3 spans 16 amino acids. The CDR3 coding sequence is TGTGCCATCAGACCCCCCGGACAGGGAAAGGGCTATGGCTACACCTTC. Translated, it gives CAIRPPGQGKGYGYTF.

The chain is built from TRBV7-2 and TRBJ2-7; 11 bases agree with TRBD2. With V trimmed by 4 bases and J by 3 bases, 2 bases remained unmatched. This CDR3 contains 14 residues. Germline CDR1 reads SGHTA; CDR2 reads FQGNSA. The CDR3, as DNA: TGTGCCAGCAGCTCTAGCGGGAGGAGCTACGAGCAGTACTTC. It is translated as CASSSSGRSYEQYF.

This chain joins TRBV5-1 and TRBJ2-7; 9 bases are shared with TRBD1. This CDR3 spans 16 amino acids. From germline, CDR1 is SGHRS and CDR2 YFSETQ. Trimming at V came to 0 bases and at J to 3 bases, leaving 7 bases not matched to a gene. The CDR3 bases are TGCGCCAGCAGCTTGGCCCCCGCGGGACAGGGCTACGAGCAGTACTTC. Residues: CASSLAPAGQGYEQYF.

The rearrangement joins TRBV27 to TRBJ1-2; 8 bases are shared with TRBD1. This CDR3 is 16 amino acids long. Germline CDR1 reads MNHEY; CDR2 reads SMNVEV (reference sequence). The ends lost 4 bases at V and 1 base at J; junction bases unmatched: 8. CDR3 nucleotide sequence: TGTGCCAGCAGTTCCACCTCGACAGGGGTTAACTATGGCTACACCTTC. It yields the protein CASSSTSTGVNYGYTF.

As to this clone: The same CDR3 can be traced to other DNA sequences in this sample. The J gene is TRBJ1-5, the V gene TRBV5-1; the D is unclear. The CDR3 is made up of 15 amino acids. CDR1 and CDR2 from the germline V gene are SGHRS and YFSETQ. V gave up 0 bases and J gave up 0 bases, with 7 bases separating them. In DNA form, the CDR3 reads TGCGCCAGCAGCTTGGGAGGGAATAGCAATCAGCCCCAGCATTTT. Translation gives CASSLGGNSNQPQHF.

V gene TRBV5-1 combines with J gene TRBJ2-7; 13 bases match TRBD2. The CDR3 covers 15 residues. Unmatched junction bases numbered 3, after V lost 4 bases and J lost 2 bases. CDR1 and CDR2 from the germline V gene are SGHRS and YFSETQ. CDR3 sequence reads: CASSIGTSGTYEQYF. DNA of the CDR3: TGCGCCAGCAGCATTGGGACTAGCGGGACCTACGAGCAGTACTTC. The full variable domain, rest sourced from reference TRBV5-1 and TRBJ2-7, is KAGVTQTPRYLIKTRGQQVTLSCSPISGHRSVSWYQQTPGQGLQFLFEYFSETQRNKGNFPGRFSGRQFSNSRSEMNVSTLELGDSALYLCASSIGTSGTYEQYFGPGTRLTVT.

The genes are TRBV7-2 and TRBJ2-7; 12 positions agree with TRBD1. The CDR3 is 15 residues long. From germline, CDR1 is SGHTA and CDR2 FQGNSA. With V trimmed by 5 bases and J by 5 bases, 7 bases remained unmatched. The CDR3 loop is CASSQNRDRGHEQYF. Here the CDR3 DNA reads TGTGCCAGCAGCCAAAACCGGGACAGGGGGCACGAGCAGTACTTC.

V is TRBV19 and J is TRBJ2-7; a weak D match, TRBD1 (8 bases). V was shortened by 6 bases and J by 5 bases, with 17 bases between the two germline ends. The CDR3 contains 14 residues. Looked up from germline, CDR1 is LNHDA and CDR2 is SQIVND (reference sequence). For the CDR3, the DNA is TGTGCCAGTAGCTGGACAGGGACTACACACGAGCAGTACTTC. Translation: CASSWTGTTHEQYF. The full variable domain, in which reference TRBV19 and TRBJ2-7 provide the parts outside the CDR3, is DGGITQSPKYLFRKEGQNVTLSCEQNLNHDAMYWYRQDPGQGLRLIYYSQIVNDFQKGDIAEGYSVSREKKESFPLTVTSAQKNPTAFYLCASSWTGTTHEQYFGPGTRLTVT.